Listed below are T cell receptor beta chains from one sample, sequenced in a study of blood T cell repertoires in COVID-19. Some clones are missing from TCRdb's copy, which holds only in-frame ones; the method was immunoSEQ multiplex PCR. Of hundreds of thousands of clones listed, 75% to 85% are singletons. Source material: peripheral blood. The receptors were gathered from a man aged 50 to 59 with active or convalescent COVID-19. The CDR3 runs from the conserved cysteine through the conserved F or W. The D gene is left open where the match is weak. Rows give clone size only sometimes, using once, few, many, or a class for an expanded clone.

abundance | j_gene | v_gene | d_gene | CDR3nt | CDR3aa
NA | TRBJ2-1 | TRBV30 | TRBD2 | TGTGCCTGGACCGCCGGGACTAGCGGGAGTCTATCCTACAATGAGCAGTTCTTC | CAWTAGTSGSLSYNEQFF
NA | TRBJ2-7 | TRBV19 | TRBD1 | TGTGCCAGTAGTCCGGGACAGGGCGCAAGCTCCTACGAGCAGTACTTC | CASSPGQGASSYEQYF
NA | TRBJ2-7 | TRBV4-2 | NA | TGTGCCAGCAGCCAAGGTGGCGGGGCGGCCTACGAGCAGTACTTC | CASSQGGGAAYEQYF
NA | TRBJ2-2 | TRBV9 | TRBD2 | TGTGCCAGCAGCGTAAGGTTGCAGCGGGATACCGGGGAGCTGTTTTTT | CASSVRLQRDTGELFF
once | TRBJ1-3 | TRBV5-5 | NA | TGTGCCAGCAGCTTTGAGGTTTCTGGAAACACCATATATTTT | CASSFEVSGNTIYF
NA | TRBJ1-5 | TRBV6-5 | TRBD1 | TGTGCCAGCCAAGGACAGGGGCCTCAGCCCCAGCATTTT | CASQGQGPQPQHF
NA | TRBJ2-3 | TRBV7-2 | TRBD2 | TGTGCCAGCAGCTTAAGGGTAGCGGGAGGGCGCACAGATACGCAGTATTTT | CASSLRVAGGRTDTQYF
NA | TRBJ1-2 | TRBV5-1 | NA | TGCGCCAGCAGCTTGGAAAAGGGGAACTATGGCTACACCTTC | CASSLEKGNYGYTF
NA | TRBJ2-7 | TRBV10-3 | NA | TGTGCCATCAGTGAGGTAGGAGCCTACGAGCAGTACTTC | CAISEVGAYEQYF
NA | TRBJ1-5 | TRBV18 | TRBD1 | TGTGCCAGCTCCCCTATAATGGACAGGGGGAACCAGCCCCAGCATTTT | CASSPIMDRGNQPQHF
NA | TRBJ2-7 | TRBV7-2 | NA | TGTGCCAGCAGCCCGTTGGCAGGTGGCTACGAGCAGTACTTC | CASSPLAGGYEQYF
once | TRBJ2-1 | TRBV11-2 | NA | TGTGCCAGCGGAGGGGACTCCTCGGGTGAGCAGTTCTTC | CASGGDSSGEQFF
NA | TRBJ2-1 | TRBV5-5 | NA | TGTGCCAGCAGCTTGCAGGTCCGGAGGTACAATGAGCAGTTCTTC | CASSLQVRRYNEQFF
NA | TRBJ1-6 | TRBV30 | NA | TGTGCCTGGACTAGTTCTGGATTTTATAATTCACCCCTCCACTTT | CAWTSSGFYNSPLHF
NA | TRBJ2-7 | TRBV6-5 | NA | TGTGCCAGCAGTTATTCTAGAGAGGGATACGAGCAGTACTTC | CASSYSREGYEQYF
NA | TRBJ1-1 | TRBV29-1 | NA | TGCAGCGTTGAACGGTCCCAGGGATATGAAGCTTTCTTT | CSVERSQGYEAFF
NA | TRBJ1-5 | TRBV20-1 | NA | TGCAGTGCTAGTACGAAGCGGAGCAATCAGCCCCAGCATTTT | CSASTKRSNQPQHF
NA | TRBJ2-7 | TRBV3-1/TRBV3-2 | NA | TGTGCCAGCAGCCAAAGGGACTCCCCTGAGTACTTC | CASSQRDSPEYF
NA | TRBJ2-4 | TRBV6-5 | TRBD2 | TGTGCCGTCGGCGGGAGGACCAAAAACATTCAGTACTTC | CAVGGRTKNIQYF
NA | TRBJ2-1 | TRBV28 | NA | TGTGCCAGCACTACCGGGAGACGTAATGAGCAGTTCTTC | CASTTGRRNEQFF
NA | TRBJ1-2 | TRBV6-1 | NA | TGTGCCAGCAGTGAACTCTGGGGTGGCACGGGGTCCTTAAGTGGCTACACCTTC | CASSELWGGTGSLSGYTF
NA | TRBJ2-7 | TRBV2 | TRBD1 | TGTGCCAGCAGTGTCCGGGACAGGGGGCCCTACGAGCAGTACTTC | CASSVRDRGPYEQYF
NA | TRBJ2-6 | TRBV27 | TRBD1 | TGTGCCAGCAGTATAACAGGGGCCCTCAACTCTGGGGCCAACGTCCTGACTTTC | CASSITGALNSGANVLTF
NA | TRBJ2-7 | TRBV28 | TRBD2 | TGTGCCAGCAGTTTAGGGGGAGGGGAGCAGTACTTC | CASSLGGGEQYF
NA | TRBJ1-3 | TRBV10-1 | NA | TGCGCCAGCAGTGAGCTCCGGGGGTTAGGAAACACCATATATTTT | CASSELRGLGNTIYF
NA | TRBJ1-1 | TRBV9 | NA | TGTGCCAGCAGCGAGAGCCAGGGCCCGAACACTGAAGCTTTCTTT | CASSESQGPNTEAFF
NA | TRBJ2-7 | TRBV25-1 | TRBD1 | TGTGCCAGCAGTGATCCGGGACAGGGGGACTACGAGCAGTACTTC | CASSDPGQGDYEQYF